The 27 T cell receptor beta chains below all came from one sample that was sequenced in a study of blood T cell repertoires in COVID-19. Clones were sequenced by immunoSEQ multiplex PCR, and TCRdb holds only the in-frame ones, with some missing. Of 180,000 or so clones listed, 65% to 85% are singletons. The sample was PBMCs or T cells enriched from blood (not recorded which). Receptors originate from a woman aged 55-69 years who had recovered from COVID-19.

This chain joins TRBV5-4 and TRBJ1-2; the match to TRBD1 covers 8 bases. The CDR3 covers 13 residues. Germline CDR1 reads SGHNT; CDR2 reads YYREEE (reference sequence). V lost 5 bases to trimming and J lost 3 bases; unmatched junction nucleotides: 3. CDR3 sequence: CASSRTGYYGYTF. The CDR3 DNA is TGTGCCAGCAGTCGGACAGGGTACTATGGCTACACCTTC. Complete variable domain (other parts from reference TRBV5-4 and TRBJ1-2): ETGVTQSPTHLIKTRGQQVTLRCSSQSGHNTVSWYQQALGQGPQFIFQYYREEENGRGNFPPRFSGLQFPNYSSELNVNALELDDSALYLCASSRTGYYGYTFGSGTRLTVV.

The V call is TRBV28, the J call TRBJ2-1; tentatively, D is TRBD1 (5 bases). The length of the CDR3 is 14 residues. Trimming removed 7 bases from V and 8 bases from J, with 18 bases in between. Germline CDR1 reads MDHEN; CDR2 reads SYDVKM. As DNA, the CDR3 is TGTGCCAGCAAGATTTCCGACTTAGGGGATGAGCAGTTCTTC. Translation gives CASKISDLGDEQFF.

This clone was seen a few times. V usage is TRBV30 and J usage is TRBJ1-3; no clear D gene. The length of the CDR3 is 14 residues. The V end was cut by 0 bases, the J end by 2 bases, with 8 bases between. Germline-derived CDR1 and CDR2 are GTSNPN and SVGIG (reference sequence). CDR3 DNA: TGTGCCTGGAGTGTGGCCATACCTGGAAACACCATATATTTT. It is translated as CAWSVAIPGNTIYF.

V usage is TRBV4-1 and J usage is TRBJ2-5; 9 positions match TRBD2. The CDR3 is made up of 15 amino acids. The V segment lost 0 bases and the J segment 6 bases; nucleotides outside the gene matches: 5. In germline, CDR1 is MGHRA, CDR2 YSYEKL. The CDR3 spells CASSQDSGGLKTQYF. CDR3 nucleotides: TGCGCCAGCAGCCAAGACAGCGGGGGGTTGAAGACCCAGTACTTC.

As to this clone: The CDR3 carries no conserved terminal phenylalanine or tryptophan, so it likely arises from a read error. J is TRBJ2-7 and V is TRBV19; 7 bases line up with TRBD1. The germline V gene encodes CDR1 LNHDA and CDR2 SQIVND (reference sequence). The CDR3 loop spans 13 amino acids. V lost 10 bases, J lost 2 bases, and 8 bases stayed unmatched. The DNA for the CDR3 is TGTGCCACCAATGGACAGGAGGCCTACGAGCAGTACCTC. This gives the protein CATNGQEAYEQYL.

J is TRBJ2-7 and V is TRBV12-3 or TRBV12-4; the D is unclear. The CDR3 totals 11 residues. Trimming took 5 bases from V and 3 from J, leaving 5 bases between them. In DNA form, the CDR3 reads TGTGCCAGCAGTCCCAGCTACGAGCAGTACTTC. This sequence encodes CASSPSYEQYF.

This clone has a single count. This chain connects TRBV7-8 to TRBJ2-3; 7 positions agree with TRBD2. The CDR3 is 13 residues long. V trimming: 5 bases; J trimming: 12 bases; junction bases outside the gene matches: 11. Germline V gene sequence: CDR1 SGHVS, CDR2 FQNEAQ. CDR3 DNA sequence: TGTGCCAGCAGCCTGACTCAGGTAGCGGGTCAGTATTTT. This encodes CASSLTQVAGQYF.

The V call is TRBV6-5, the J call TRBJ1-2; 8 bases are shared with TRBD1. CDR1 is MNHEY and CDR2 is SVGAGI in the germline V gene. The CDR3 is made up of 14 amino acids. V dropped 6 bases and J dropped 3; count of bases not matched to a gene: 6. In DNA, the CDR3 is TGTGCCAGCAGCCCAGCAGGGGGCGACTATGGCTACACCTTC. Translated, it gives CASSPAGGDYGYTF.

The CDR3, as DNA: TGTGCCAGTAGTTCGGGACTTGGAAACACCATATATTTT. It codes for CASSSGLGNTIYF. The chain joins TRBV19 to TRBJ1-3; a possible D gene is TRBD1 (5 bases). The CDR3 spans 13 residues. Germline V gene sequence: CDR1 LNHDA, CDR2 SQIVND (reference sequence). Trimming removed 5 bases from V and 3 bases from J, with 8 bases in between.

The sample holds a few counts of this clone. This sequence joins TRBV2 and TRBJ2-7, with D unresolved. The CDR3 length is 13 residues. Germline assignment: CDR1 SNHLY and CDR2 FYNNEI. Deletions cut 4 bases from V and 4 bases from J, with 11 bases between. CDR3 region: CASSGQVLYEQYF. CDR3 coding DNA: TGTGCCAGCAGTGGCCAGGTACTGTACGAGCAGTACTTC.

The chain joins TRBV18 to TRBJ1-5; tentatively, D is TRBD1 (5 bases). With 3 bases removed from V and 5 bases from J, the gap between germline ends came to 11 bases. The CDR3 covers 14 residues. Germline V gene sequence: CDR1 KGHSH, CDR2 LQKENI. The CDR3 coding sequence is TGTGCCAGCTCACCTGACAGAACTTATCAGCCCCAGCATTTT. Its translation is CASSPDRTYQPQHF.

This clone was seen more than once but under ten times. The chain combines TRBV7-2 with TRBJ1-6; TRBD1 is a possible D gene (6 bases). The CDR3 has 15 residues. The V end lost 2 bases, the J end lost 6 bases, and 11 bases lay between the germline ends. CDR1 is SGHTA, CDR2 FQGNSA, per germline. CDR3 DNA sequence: TGTGCCAGCAGCTTACAGGGGCAGGGTAATTCACCCCTCCACTTT. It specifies CASSLQGQGNSPLHF.

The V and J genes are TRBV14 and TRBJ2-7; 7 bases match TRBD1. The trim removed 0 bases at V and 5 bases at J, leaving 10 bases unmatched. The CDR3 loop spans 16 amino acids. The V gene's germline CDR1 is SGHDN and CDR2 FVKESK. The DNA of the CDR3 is TGTGCCAGCAGCCAAGATCGGCAGGGGGTAATCAACGAGCAGTACTTC. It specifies CASSQDRQGVINEQYF.

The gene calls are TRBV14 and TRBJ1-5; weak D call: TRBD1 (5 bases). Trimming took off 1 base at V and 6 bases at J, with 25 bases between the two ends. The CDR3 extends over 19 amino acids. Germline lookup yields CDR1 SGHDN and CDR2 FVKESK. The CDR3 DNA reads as TGTGCCAGCAGCCAAGGGCCCTGGGGCAGTTGGTTGGGGCGTCAGCCCCAGCATTTT. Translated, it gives CASSQGPWGSWLGRQPQHF.

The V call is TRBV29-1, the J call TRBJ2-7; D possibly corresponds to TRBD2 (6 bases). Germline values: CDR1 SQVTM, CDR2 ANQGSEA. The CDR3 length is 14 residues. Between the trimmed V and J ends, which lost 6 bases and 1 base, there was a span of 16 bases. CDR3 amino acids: CSVPRETESYEQYF. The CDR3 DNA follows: TGCAGCGTCCCTCGGGAGACAGAATCCTACGAGCAGTACTTC.

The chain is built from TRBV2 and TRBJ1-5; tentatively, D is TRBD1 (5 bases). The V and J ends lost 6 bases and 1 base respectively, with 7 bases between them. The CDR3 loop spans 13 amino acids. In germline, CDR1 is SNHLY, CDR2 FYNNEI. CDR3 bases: TGTGCCAGCAGGACAGAGAGCAATCAGCCCCAGCATTTT. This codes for CASRTESNQPQHF.

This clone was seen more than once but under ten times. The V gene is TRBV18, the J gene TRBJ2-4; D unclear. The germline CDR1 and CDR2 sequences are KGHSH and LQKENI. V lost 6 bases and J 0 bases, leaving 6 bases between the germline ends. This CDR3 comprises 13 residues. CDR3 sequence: CASSEVAKNIQYF. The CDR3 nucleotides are TGTGCCAGCTCCGAGGTAGCCAAAAACATTCAGTACTTC.

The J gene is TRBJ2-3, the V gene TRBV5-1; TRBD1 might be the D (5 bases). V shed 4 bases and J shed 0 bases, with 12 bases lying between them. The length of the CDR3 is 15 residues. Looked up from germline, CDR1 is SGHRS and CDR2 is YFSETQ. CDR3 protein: CASSTGQPSTDTQYF. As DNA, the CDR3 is TGCGCCAGCAGCACCGGACAACCTAGCACAGATACGCAGTATTTT. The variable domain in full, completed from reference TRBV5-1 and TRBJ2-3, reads KAGVTQTPRYLIKTRGQQVTLSCSPISGHRSVSWYQQTPGQGLQFLFEYFSETQRNKGNFPGRFSGRQFSNSRSEMNVSTLELGDSALYLCASSTGQPSTDTQYFGPGTRLTVL.

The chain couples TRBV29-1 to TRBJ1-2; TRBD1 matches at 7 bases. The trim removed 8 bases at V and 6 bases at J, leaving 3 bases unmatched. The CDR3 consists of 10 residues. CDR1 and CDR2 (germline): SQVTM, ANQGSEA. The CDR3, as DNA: TGCAGCTCCGGGACAGATGGCTACACCTTC. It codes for CSSGTDGYTF.

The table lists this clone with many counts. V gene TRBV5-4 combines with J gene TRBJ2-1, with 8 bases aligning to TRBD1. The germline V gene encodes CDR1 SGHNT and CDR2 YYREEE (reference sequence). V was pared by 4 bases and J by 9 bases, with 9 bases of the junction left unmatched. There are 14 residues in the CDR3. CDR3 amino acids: CASSRQGWMSEQFF. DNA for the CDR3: TGTGCCAGCAGCAGACAGGGGTGGATGAGTGAGCAGTTCTTC.

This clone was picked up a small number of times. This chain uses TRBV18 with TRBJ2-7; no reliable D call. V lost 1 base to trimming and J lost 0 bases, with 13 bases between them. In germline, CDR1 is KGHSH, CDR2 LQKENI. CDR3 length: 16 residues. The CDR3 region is CASSPRPVTSSYEQYF. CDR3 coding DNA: TGTGCCAGCTCACCACGGCCTGTCACCAGCTCCTACGAGCAGTACTTC.

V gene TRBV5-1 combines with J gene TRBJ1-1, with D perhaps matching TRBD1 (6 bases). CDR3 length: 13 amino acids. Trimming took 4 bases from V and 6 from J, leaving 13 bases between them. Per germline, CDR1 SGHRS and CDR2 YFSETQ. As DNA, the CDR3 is TGCGCCAGCAGCGAGCGACAGGTCTCTGAAGCTTTCTTT. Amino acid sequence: CASSERQVSEAFF.

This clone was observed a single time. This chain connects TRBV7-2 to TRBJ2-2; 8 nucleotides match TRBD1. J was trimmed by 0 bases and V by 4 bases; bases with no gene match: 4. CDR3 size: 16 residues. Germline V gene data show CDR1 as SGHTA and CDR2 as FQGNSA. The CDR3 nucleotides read TGTGCCAGCAGCTCCTCAGGGGGCGCGAACACCGGGGAGCTGTTTTTT. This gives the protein CASSSSGGANTGELFF.

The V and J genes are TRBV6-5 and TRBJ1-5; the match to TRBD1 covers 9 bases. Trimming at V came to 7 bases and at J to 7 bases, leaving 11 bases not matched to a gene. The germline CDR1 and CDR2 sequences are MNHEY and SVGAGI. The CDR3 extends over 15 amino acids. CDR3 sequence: CASTLDRGVAQPQHF. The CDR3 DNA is TGTGCCAGCACGTTGGACAGGGGAGTAGCGCAGCCCCAGCATTTT.

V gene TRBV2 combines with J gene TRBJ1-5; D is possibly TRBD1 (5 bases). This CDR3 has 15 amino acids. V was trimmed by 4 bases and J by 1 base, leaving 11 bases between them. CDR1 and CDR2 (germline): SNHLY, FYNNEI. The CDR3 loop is CASSGQGRSNQPQHF. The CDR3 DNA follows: TGTGCCAGCAGTGGGCAGGGCAGGAGCAATCAGCCCCAGCATTTT.

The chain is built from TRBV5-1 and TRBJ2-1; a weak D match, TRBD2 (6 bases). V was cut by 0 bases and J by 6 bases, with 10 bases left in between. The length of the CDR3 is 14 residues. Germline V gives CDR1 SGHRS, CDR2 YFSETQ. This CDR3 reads CASSLGLVGNEQFF. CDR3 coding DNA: TGCGCCAGCAGCTTGGGACTAGTTGGCAATGAGCAGTTCTTC.

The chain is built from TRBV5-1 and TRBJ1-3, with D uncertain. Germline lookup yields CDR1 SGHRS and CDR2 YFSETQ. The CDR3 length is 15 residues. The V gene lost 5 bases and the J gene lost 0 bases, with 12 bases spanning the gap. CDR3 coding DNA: TGCGCCAGCAGGGACTTGAGGGACTCTGGAAACACCATATATTTT. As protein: CASRDLRDSGNTIYF. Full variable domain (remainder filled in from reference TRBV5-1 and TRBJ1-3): KAGVTQTPRYLIKTRGQQVTLSCSPISGHRSVSWYQQTPGQGLQFLFEYFSETQRNKGNFPGRFSGRQFSNSRSEMNVSTLELGDSALYLCASRDLRDSGNTIYFGEGSWLTVV.